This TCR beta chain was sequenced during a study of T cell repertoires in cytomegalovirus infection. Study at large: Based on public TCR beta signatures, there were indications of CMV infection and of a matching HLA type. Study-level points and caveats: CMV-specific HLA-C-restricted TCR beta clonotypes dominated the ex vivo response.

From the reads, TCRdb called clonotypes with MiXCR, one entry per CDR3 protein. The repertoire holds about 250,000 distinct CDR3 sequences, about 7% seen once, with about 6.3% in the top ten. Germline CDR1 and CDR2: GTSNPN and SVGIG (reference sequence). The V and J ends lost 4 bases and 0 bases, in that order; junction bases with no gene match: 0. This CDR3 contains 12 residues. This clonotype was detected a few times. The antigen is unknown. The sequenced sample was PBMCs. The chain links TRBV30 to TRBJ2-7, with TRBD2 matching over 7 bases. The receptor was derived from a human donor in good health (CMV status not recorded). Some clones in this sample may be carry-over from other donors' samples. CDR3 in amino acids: CAWTGGSYEQYF. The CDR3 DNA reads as TGTGCCTGGACGGGGGGCTCCTACGAGCAGTACTTC. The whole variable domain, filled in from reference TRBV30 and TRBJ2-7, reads SQTIHQWPATLVQPVGSPLSLECTVEGTSNPNLYWYRQAAGRGLQLLFYSVGIGQISSEVPQNLSASRPQDRQFILSSKKLLLSDSGFYLCAWTGGSYEQYFGPGTRLTVT.